This T cell receptor beta chain is from a study of cytomegalovirus exposure and HLA in healthy donors. About the research overall: Drawn from HLA-typed donors, 80 million to 95 million unique TCRs were held in an early data release.

PCR used 60 Vbeta primers and 13 Jbeta primers. The protocol was immunoSEQ multiplex PCR, while the TCRdb copy is restricted to in-frame clones and leaves out a portion. The sample records 150,000 to 170,000 clones, under 85% being singletons. In the case of this clone: No antigen is known for it.

The CDR3 contains 15 residues. Germline CDR1 MNHEY, CDR2 SVGAGI. Trimming took 8 bases from V and 7 from J; bases not matched to a gene: 10. Findings and caveats of the study: Cytomegalovirus-associated TCR beta chains were listed, numbering 150 to 200. When analyzed later, the rates of TCR association showed variation by HLA locus, with DRB1 the most and HLA-C the fewest. For presence/absence analyses, sequencing depth was assumed to be roughly uniform across donors.

The specimen was PBMCs. The chain carries TRBV6-5 and TRBJ1-6, with 8 bases identical to TRBD1. The TCR originated in a man aged 18 to 30 in good health and CMV-seronegative. This chain's CDR3 is CASYPRQGSNSPLHF. DNA for the CDR3: TGTGCCAGCTATCCGAGACAGGGGTCGAATTCACCCCTCCACTTT.